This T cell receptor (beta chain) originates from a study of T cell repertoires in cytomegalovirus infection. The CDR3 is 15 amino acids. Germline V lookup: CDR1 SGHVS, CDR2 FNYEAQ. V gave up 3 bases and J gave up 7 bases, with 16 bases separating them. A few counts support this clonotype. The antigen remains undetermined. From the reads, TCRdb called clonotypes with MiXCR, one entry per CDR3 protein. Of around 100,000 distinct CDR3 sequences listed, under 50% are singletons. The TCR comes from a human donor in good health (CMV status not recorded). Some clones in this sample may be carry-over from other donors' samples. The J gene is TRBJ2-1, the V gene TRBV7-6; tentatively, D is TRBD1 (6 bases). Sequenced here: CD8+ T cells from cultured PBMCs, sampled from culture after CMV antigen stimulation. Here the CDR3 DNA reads TGTGCCAGCAGCTTCGAACTGGGGGCAGATAATGAGCAGTTCTTC. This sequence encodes CASSFELGADNEQFF.